Listed below are T cell receptor beta chains from one sample, sequenced in a study of T cell responses to AZD1222 COVID-19 vaccine. Clones were read by immunoSEQ multiplex PCR, and TCRdb kept only the in-frame ones, dropping some. The data contain about 130,000 clones, 90% of them singletons. This material consisted of peripheral blood, taken on day 0 of AZD1222 vaccination. The receptors were sampled from an adult in good health. Both conserved end residues are part of each CDR3. A D gene is named only where the DNA matches it firmly. Not all rows give a size; the values are once, few, many and, for expanded clones, a class.

J gene	clone size	V gene	D gene	CDR3 protein	CDR3 DNA
TRBJ2-2	-	TRBV9	-	CASSSSVTGELFF	TGTGCCAGCAGCTCTAGCGTAACCGGGGAGCTGTTTTTT
TRBJ2-5	once	TRBV4-3	TRBD1	CASSPTGTGRQTQYF	TGCGCCAGCAGCCCGACCGGGACAGGGAGGCAGACCCAGTACTTC
TRBJ2-7	-	TRBV19	-	CASKGGASYEQYF	TGTGCCAGTAAGGGTGGTGCCTCCTACGAGCAGTACTTC
TRBJ1-5	-	TRBV24-1	-	CATSGRNYNQPQHF	TGTGCCACCAGTGGACGCAACTACAATCAGCCCCAGCATTTT
TRBJ2-1	-	TRBV27	TRBD2	CASSLSSRTSGKNNEQFF	TGTGCCAGCAGTTTATCGAGCAGGACTAGCGGGAAGAACAATGAGCAGTTCTTC
TRBJ2-1	once	TRBV28	-	CASSFGRNNEQFF	TGTGCCAGCAGTTTTGGCAGAAACAATGAGCAGTTCTTC
TRBJ2-7	few	TRBV7-2	-	CASSLTGQSYEQYF	TGTGCCAGCAGCCTAACGGGACAATCCTACGAGCAGTACTTC
TRBJ1-5	-	TRBV19	TRBD1	CASNYRDRDFQPQHF	TGTGCCAGTAACTACCGGGACAGGGATTTTCAGCCCCAGCATTTT
TRBJ2-7	once	TRBV7-9	TRBD2	CASSSPGGEQYF	TGTGCCAGCAGCTCCCCGGGGGGAGAGCAGTACTTC
TRBJ2-1	-	TRBV7-3	TRBD1	CASSLSGQGSLGSYNEQFF	TGTGCCAGCAGCCTCTCGGGACAGGGATCCCTTGGATCCTACAATGAGCAGTTCTTC
TRBJ2-7	-	TRBV28	TRBD1	CASRKTGEYEQYF	TGTGCCAGCAGAAAGACAGGGGAGTACGAGCAGTACTTC
TRBJ2-1	-	TRBV9	-	CASSAPSPGERKSSYNEQFF	TGTGCCAGCAGCGCACCCTCCCCTGGCGAGCGGAAGAGCTCCTACAATGAGCAGTTCTTC
TRBJ2-2	-	TRBV28	-	CASRDPLGGRAVSGELFF	TGTGCCAGCAGGGATCCCTTAGGGGGGAGGGCCGTGAGCGGGGAGCTGTTTTTT
TRBJ2-7	once	TRBV11-3	TRBD2	CASSSAGTSGLDEQYF	TGTGCCAGCAGCTCAGCAGGGACTAGCGGGTTAGACGAGCAGTACTTC
TRBJ2-1	-	TRBV7-3	-	CASRSSGLSSYNEQFF	TGTGCCAGCAGGTCCTCGGGACTTAGCTCCTACAATGAGCAGTTCTTC
TRBJ1-5	-	TRBV19	-	CASIQDGRSNQPQHF	TGTGCCAGTATTCAGGACGGCCGTAGCAATCAGCCCCAGCATTTT
TRBJ2-1	once	TRBV7-3	-	CASSLGQKQFF	TGTGCCAGCAGCTTAGGGCAGAAACAGTTCTTC
TRBJ2-7	-	TRBV5-1	TRBD2	CASSLVRTSGLSNDEQYF	TGCGCCAGCAGCTTGGTTAGGACTAGCGGCCTTTCAAACGACGAGCAGTACTTC
TRBJ1-1	-	TRBV7-2	-	CASSLAQGRTEAFF	TGTGCCAGCAGCTTAGCGCAAGGGAGGACTGAAGCTTTCTTT
TRBJ2-3	-	TRBV5-4	-	CASSIKGWRTDTQYF	TGTGCCAGCAGCATTAAGGGATGGCGCACAGATACGCAGTATTTT
TRBJ1-2	-	TRBV19	-	CATQPGDRNGYTF	TGTGCCACCCAGCCCGGGGATAGGAATGGCTACACCTTC
TRBJ1-1	-	TRBV6-5	-	CASSYSRGATEAFF	TGTGCCAGCAGTTACTCGCGAGGGGCCACTGAAGCTTTCTTT
TRBJ2-5	-	TRBV28	-	CASSTAGVTQETQYF	TGTGCCAGCAGTACAGCGGGCGTTACCCAAGAGACCCAGTACTTC
TRBJ1-2	-	TRBV5-1	TRBD1	CASSFSRDRGGYGYTF	TGCGCCAGCAGCTTTTCAAGGGACAGGGGAGGCTATGGCTACACCTTC
TRBJ2-7	once	TRBV11-2	TRBD1	CASSFGAGQGRSYEQYF	TGTGCCAGCAGCTTTGGGGCCGGACAGGGGAGGTCCTACGAGCAGTACTTC
TRBJ2-7	-	TRBV4-3	TRBD2	CASSQGSGSVYEQYF	TGCGCCAGCAGCCAAGGTAGCGGGAGTGTCTACGAGCAGTACTTC
TRBJ1-3	-	TRBV10-2	-	CASTETGSDTIYF	TGCGCCAGCACGGAGACTGGGTCGGACACCATATATTTT
TRBJ1-3	-	TRBV15	TRBD1	CATSRSPTGRSGNTIYF	TGTGCCACCAGCAGGTCGCCGACAGGGCGCTCTGGAAACACCATATATTTT
TRBJ2-5	-	TRBV18	TRBD2	CASSLIWTSGEETQYF	TGTGCCAGCTCACTTATCTGGACTAGCGGAGAAGAGACCCAGTACTTC
TRBJ2-1	few	TRBV19	-	CASMDSMTGEQFF	TGTGCCAGTATGGACTCCATGACGGGGGAGCAGTTCTTC
TRBJ1-6	once	TRBV18	TRBD1	CASSRAGGNSPLHF	TGTGCCAGCTCACGGGCAGGGGGTAATTCACCCCTCCACTTT
TRBJ1-3	-	TRBV4-1	-	CASSQDIKVTIYF	TGCGCCAGCAGCCAAGATATTAAGGTTACCATATATTTT
TRBJ2-1	-	TRBV14	TRBD1	CASSQDWTGVFEQFF	TGTGCCAGCAGCCAAGATTGGACAGGGGTATTTGAGCAGTTCTTC
TRBJ1-2	-	TRBV20-1	-	CSARTGYGYTF	TGCAGTGCTCGGACGGGCTATGGCTACACCTTC
TRBJ1-4	-	TRBV7-2	TRBD1	CASSLGAGRGRGEKLFF	TGTGCCAGCAGCCTAGGGGCCGGCAGGGGGCGCGGAGAAAAACTGTTTTTT
TRBJ2-5	-	TRBV24-1	TRBD2	CATSLGGGLETQYF	TGTGCCACCAGCTTGGGGGGAGGGCTGGAGACCCAGTACTTC
TRBJ2-2	-	TRBV7-9	-	CASSLEQAGELFF	TGTGCCAGCAGCTTAGAACAGGCCGGGGAGCTGTTTTTT
TRBJ2-1	-	TRBV11-2	-	CASSSPGHNEQFF	TGTGCCAGCAGCTCTCCGGGTCACAATGAGCAGTTCTTC
TRBJ2-1	once	TRBV4-2	-	CASSQAYDYSYNEQFF	TGTGCCAGCAGCCAGGCTTACGACTACTCCTACAATGAGCAGTTCTTC
TRBJ2-6	-	TRBV29-1	-	CSASVRTGANVLTF	TGCAGCGCATCAGTAAGGACTGGGGCCAACGTCCTGACTTTC
TRBJ1-5	-	TRBV5-5	-	CASSRYVSISNQPQHF	TGTGCCAGCAGCCGCTATGTAAGCATTAGCAATCAGCCCCAGCATTTT
TRBJ2-7	few	TRBV20-1	-	CSATDYEQYF	TGCAGTGCTACCGACTACGAGCAGTACTTC
TRBJ1-4	-	TRBV5-4	TRBD1	CASSLGTGATNEKLFF	TGTGCCAGCAGCTTGGGGACAGGGGCAACTAATGAAAAACTGTTTTTT
TRBJ2-3	-	TRBV5-6	-	CASSQGGGTDTQYF	TGTGCCAGCAGCCAGGGCGGGGGCACAGATACGCAGTATTTT
TRBJ1-5	-	TRBV13	-	CASSLQPDQPQHF	TGTGCCAGCAGCTTACAACCAGATCAGCCCCAGCATTTT
TRBJ1-6	few	TRBV5-1	TRBD1	CASSLKGQGGSPLHF	TGCGCCAGCAGCTTGAAGGGACAGGGCGGTTCACCCCTCCACTTT
TRBJ1-2	-	TRBV11-2	-	CASSPGTTGYTF	TGTGCCAGCAGCCCCGGGACAACTGGCTACACCTTC
TRBJ2-1	-	TRBV7-3	TRBD2	CASSPGLATYNEQFF	TGTGCCAGCAGCCCGGGACTAGCTACTTACAATGAGCAGTTCTTC